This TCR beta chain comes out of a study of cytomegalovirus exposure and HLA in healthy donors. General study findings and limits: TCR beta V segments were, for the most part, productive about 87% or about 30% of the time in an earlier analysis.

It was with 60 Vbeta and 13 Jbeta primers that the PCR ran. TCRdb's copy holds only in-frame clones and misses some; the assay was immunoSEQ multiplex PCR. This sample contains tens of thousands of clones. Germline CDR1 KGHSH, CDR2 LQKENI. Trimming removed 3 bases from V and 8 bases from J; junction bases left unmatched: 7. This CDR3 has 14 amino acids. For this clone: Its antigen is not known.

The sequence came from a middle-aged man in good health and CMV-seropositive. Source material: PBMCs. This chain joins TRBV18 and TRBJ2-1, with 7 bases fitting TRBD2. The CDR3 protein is CASSPGTKPDEQFF. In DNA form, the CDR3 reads TGTGCCAGCTCACCTGGGACTAAACCCGATGAGCAGTTCTTC.